The following is a T cell receptor beta chain sequence with its context. The library came from three nested PCR rounds adapted from ARM-PCR protocols. TCRdb recomputed calls from the multiplex PCR reads with MiXCR, one row per CDR3 protein. Of 75,000 to 95,000 distinct CDR3 sequences in the sample, 76% are singletons; the top ten hold 20% to 25%. This record belongs to a study of tumor and adjacent non-tumor tissue in lung cancer. The template was RNA from unsorted bulk tissue. Distant lung tissue was collected more than 3 cm away from the tumor edge. The source is a woman aged 50 to 60 with non-small cell lung cancer. Sequencing was done on a sample of distant non-tumor lung tissue.

For the CDR3, the DNA is TGTGCCAGCAATTTGGGGAATAATCAGCCCCAGCATTTT. It yields the protein CASNLGNNQPQHF. The chain is built from TRBV12-3 or TRBV12-4 and TRBJ1-5; D uncertain. Trimming shortened V by 7 bases and J by 4 bases, and 11 bases separated the two germline ends. This CDR3 is built from 13 residues.